This paragraph reports one T cell receptor (beta chain). Its matching antigen is unknown. The data are from a study of lymphopenia after photon versus proton radiotherapy. Whole-study results and caveats: Relative stability marked proton patients; photon patients lost diversity and naive cells. A bigger post-nadir fall in TCR diversity correlated inversely with survival time in deceased patients. Only patients who died were analyzed for survival; proton advantage is unproven. Oligoclonal CD8+ Temra expansion after nadir drove photon patients' diversity drop.

The V and J ends lost 1 base and 5 bases respectively, with 2 bases between them. In germline, CDR1 is DFQATT, CDR2 SNEGSKA (reference sequence). This CDR3 has 11 amino acids. Measured with immunoSEQ multiplex PCR; TCRdb has only the in-frame clones, and not every one. This table has about 26,000 clones, roughly 85% appearing once. The specimen was peripheral blood, collected from a patient treated with photon-based radiotherapy. This TCR was sampled from a man under 40 with gastric cancer. J is TRBJ1-4 and V is TRBV20-1; D unclear. The CDR3 loop is CSARGNEKLFF. CDR3 bases: TGCAGTGCTAGAGGGAATGAAAAACTGTTTTTT.